This TCR beta chain was found in a study of PD-1 blockade in classical Hodgkin lymphoma. Study in general: Patients were infused with nivolumab 3 mg/kg every 2 weeks.

A note on this clone: What it binds is unknown.

Trimming cost V 7 bases and J 2 bases, with 18 bases left between them. The CDR3 spans 15 residues. Germline-derived CDR1 and CDR2 are LNHDA and SQIVND (reference sequence). Sequencing was performed with immunoSEQ multiplex PCR; in TCRdb, only in-frame clones are kept and a portion is missing. The repertoire holds approximately 27,000 clones, with over 70% as singletons. Broader study findings: Newly diagnosed patients reportedly trailed healthy donors in baseline TCR diversity. Causes of the repertoire differences remain undefined, possibly disease activity or prior therapy. TCR diversity in CD4+, not CD8+, cells rose significantly by C4D1.

Time point described: cycle 4 day 1 (C4D1), after about 6 weeks of nivolumab. There was relapse after autologous stem cell transplantation in every patient, and there was variation in brentuximab vedotin exposure. The sample here was peripheral blood mononuclear cells (PBMCs), taken before the fourth cycle of nivolumab. The source is a human donor with classical Hodgkin lymphoma. J is TRBJ2-7 and V is TRBV19; TRBD1 might be the D (5 bases). The CDR3 bases are TGTGCCAGTACTCAAGGACACGCAGCCACCTACGAGCAGTACTTC. Translation: CASTQGHAATYEQYF.